These 11 T cell receptor beta chains were sequenced from one sample in a study of T-cell memory formation after mild COVID-19. TCRdb reprocessed the 5' RACE reads with MiXCR, giving one entry per CDR3 protein. Of 200,000 to 250,000 distinct CDR3 sequences listed, 27% are singletons. Sequenced material: PBMCs or a T cell subset sorted from them (not recorded which). Receptors were obtained from an adult woman who had mild COVID-19 (a few samples of this study predate the infection). Cell type and time point are not known.

This clonotype occurred a few times. This chain connects TRBV10-3 to TRBJ2-5, with D possibly TRBD2 on 6 matching bases. Germline CDR1 is ENHRY and CDR2 is SYGVKD. The CDR3 contains 17 residues. V lost 0 bases, J lost 4 bases, and 18 bases lay in between. The CDR3 DNA follows: TGTGCCATCAGTGAGTCGCGTGGGGGGAGCCCCGGAGAGACCCAGTACTTC. This sequence encodes CAISESRGGSPGETQYF.

The chain uses TRBV7-9 and TRBJ1-1; a weak D match, TRBD1 (5 bases). Looked up from germline, CDR1 is SEHNR and CDR2 is FQNEAQ (reference sequence). V lost 1 base, J lost 6 bases, and 15 bases lay in between. The CDR3 spans 15 residues. The CDR3 bases are TGTGCCAGCAGCTTAGGCGGAGGGGTAGGAGCTGAAGCTTTCTTT. Translated: CASSLGGGVGAEAFF.

The J gene is TRBJ2-1, the V gene TRBV27; 11 bases match TRBD2. The germline V gene encodes CDR1 MNHEY and CDR2 SMNVEV (reference sequence). Unmatched junction bases numbered 7, after V lost 3 bases and J lost 0 bases. The CDR3 is 18 residues long. The CDR3 spells CASSFLAGGLSSYNEQFF. CDR3 DNA: TGTGCCAGCAGTTTTCTAGCGGGGGGCCTTAGCTCCTACAATGAGCAGTTCTTC.

The chain employs TRBV4-1 and TRBJ2-6, with D hard to call. V was trimmed by 0 bases and J by 2 bases, leaving 8 bases between them. Looked up from germline, CDR1 is MGHRA and CDR2 is YSYEKL. The length of the CDR3 is 16 residues. CDR3 DNA sequence: TGCGCCAGCAGCCAAGATTGGGCAGCTGGGGCCAACGTCCTGACTTTC. This sequence encodes CASSQDWAAGANVLTF.

V and J are TRBV6-5 and TRBJ2-1, with a weak D call TRBD1 (6 bases). Deletions cut 2 bases from V and 1 base from J, with 9 bases between. Germline CDR1 and CDR2: MNHEY and SVGAGI. CDR3 length: 15 amino acids. CDR3 residues: CASSYGDKSYNEQFF. DNA of the CDR3: TGTGCCAGCAGTTACGGGGACAAGTCCTACAATGAGCAGTTCTTC.

The genes are TRBV28 and TRBJ1-2; 8 positions agree with TRBD1. The CDR3 length is 12 residues. Germline V gives CDR1 MDHEN, CDR2 SYDVKM. V dropped 10 bases and J dropped 2; count of bases not matched to a gene: 3. The CDR3 sequence is CAIRQGNYGYTF. Written as DNA, the CDR3 is TGTGCCATCAGACAGGGGAACTATGGCTACACCTTC.

There are a few counts of this clonotype. The rearrangement uses TRBV20-1 and TRBJ1-1; TRBD1 might be the D (6 bases). Deletions cut 6 bases from V and 1 base from J, with 12 bases between. The length of the CDR3 is 13 residues. CDR1 and CDR2 (germline): DFQATT, SNEGSKA (reference sequence). The CDR3: CSAPGTRNTEAFF. As DNA, the CDR3 is TGCAGTGCCCCCGGGACAAGGAACACTGAAGCTTTCTTT.

This clonotype was observed a handful of times. For the CDR3, the DNA is TGTGCCAGCAGCGTAGGAGGCCAAGTCAATCAGCCCCAGCATTTT. Translation: CASSVGGQVNQPQHF. The chain joins TRBV9 to TRBJ1-5; D remains unclear. From germline, CDR1 is SGDLS and CDR2 YYNGEE. The CDR3 is 15 residues long. With 0 bases removed from V and 3 bases from J, the gap between germline ends came to 10 bases. Combining the CDR3 with reference TRBV9 and TRBJ1-5 gives the whole variable domain DSGVTQTPKHLITATGQRVTLRCSPRSGDLSVYWYQQSLDQGLQFLIQYYNGEERAKGNILERFSAQQFPDLHSELNLSSLELGDSALYFCASSVGGQVNQPQHFGDGTRLSIL.

V gene TRBV12-3 or TRBV12-4 combines with J gene TRBJ1-2; TRBD1 agrees at 7 bases. Losses at the gene ends were 6 bases for V and 0 bases for J; bases not matched to a gene: 7. The CDR3 covers 15 residues. The CDR3 DNA reads as TGTGCCAGCAGCCCGGGACAGAGTACTAACTATGGCTACACCTTC. It specifies CASSPGQSTNYGYTF.

The rearrangement uses TRBV7-9 and TRBJ1-1, with D perhaps matching TRBD1 (5 bases). Trimming removed 1 base at V and 4 bases at J, with 7 bases between. Germline V CDR1 and CDR2: SEHNR, FQNEAQ (reference sequence). This CDR3 contains 13 residues. In DNA, the CDR3 is TGTGCCAGCAGCTTAGAAGGGACCACTGAAGCTTTCTTT. Translated: CASSLEGTTEAFF. Full variable domain (missing parts from reference TRBV7-9 and TRBJ1-1): DTGVSQNPRHKITKRGQNVTFRCDPISEHNRLYWYRQTLGQGPEFLTYFQNEAQLEKSRLLSDRFSAERPKGSFSTLEIQRTEQGDSAMYLCASSLEGTTEAFFGQGTRLTVV.

The CDR3 reads CASTSGTTGVQFF. CDR3 nucleotide sequence: TGTGCCAGCACCTCCGGGACTACGGGAGTACAGTTCTTC. J is TRBJ2-1 and V is TRBV11-2, with 7 nucleotides matching TRBD2. This CDR3 region has 13 residues. V was clipped by 7 bases and J by 13 bases; unmatched bases: 13. CDR1 is SGHAT, CDR2 FQNNGV, per germline. Drawing the rest from reference TRBV11-2 and TRBJ2-1, the complete variable domain is EAGVAQSPRYKIIEKRQSVAFWCNPISGHATLYWYQQILGQGPKLLIQFQNNGVVDDSQLPKDRFSAERLKGVDSTLKIQPAKLEDSAVYLCASTSGTTGVQFFGPGTRLTVL.